The 30 T cell receptor beta chains in this list originate from one sample, sequenced in a study of CD8+ T cells in alopecia areata. Investigators isolated RNA and reverse transcribed it into cDNA to act as the sequencing template. The data were produced by immunoSEQ multiplex PCR, yet TCRdb's version contains in-frame clones alone and is incomplete. The data show fewer than 200,000 clones, over 50% seen once. The input for sequencing was CD4+ T cells sorted from blood, taken at week 0. These TCRs come from a human donor with alopecia areata.

This clone was seen more than once but under ten times. The CDR3 protein is CASSETPLSGANVLTF. The CDR3, as DNA: TGTGCCAGCAGTGAAACGCCACTCTCTGGGGCCAACGTCCTGACTTTC. This chain connects TRBV2 to TRBJ2-6, with D unclear. The V end lost 2 bases, the J end lost 0 bases, and 8 bases lay between the germline ends. The germline CDR1 and CDR2 sequences are SNHLY and FYNNEI. The CDR3 has 16 amino acids.

The table lists this clone with a few counts. The V call is TRBV29-1, the J call TRBJ2-3; the D gene is possibly TRBD1 (6 bases). Trimming took 3 bases from V and 3 from J, leaving 13 bases between them. CDR3 length equals 14 residues. CDR1 and CDR2 (germline): SQVTM, ANQGSEA. The CDR3 DNA sequence: TGCAGCGTTGAGACAGGAGGCAGGACAGATACGCAGTATTTT. Translation: CSVETGGRTDTQYF.

V and J are TRBV30 and TRBJ1-5; 9 bases map to TRBD1. CDR3 size: 13 residues. J lost 7 bases, V lost 5 bases, and 6 bases had no gene match. The germline gives CDR1 GTSNPN, CDR2 SVGIG (reference sequence). CDR3 residues: CAWEQGAGQPQHF. Here the CDR3 DNA reads TGTGCCTGGGAACAGGGGGCAGGACAGCCCCAGCATTTT.

The chain joins TRBV29-1 to TRBJ2-3; 9 bases match TRBD2. V was pared by 5 bases and J by 2 bases, with 8 bases of the junction left unmatched. Germline CDR1 SQVTM, CDR2 ANQGSEA. The CDR3 spans 15 residues. CDR3 in amino acids: CSVSGTSRITDTQYF. Here the CDR3 DNA reads TGCAGCGTTTCAGGGACTAGCCGAATCACAGATACGCAGTATTTT.

V gene TRBV2 combines with J gene TRBJ2-6, with D unclear. Germline assignment: CDR1 SNHLY and CDR2 FYNNEI. V dropped 10 bases and J dropped 2 bases, with 15 bases sitting between them. The CDR3 has 15 residues. CDR3 sequence (DNA): TGTGCCAACCCCCCGGTATCCACTGGGGCCAACGTCCTGACTTTC. Amino acid sequence: CANPPVSTGANVLTF.

J is TRBJ2-3 and V is TRBV5-4, with TRBD2 as a possible D gene (7 bases). The CDR3 spans 17 residues. The ends were cut back, 4 bases at V and 4 bases at J, with 22 bases in the middle. CDR1 is SGHNT, CDR2 YYREEE, per germline (reference sequence). The CDR3, as DNA: TGTGCCAGCAGCCCGTGGACTAGTCGAGGGGGGTCAGATACGCAGTATTTT. This translates into CASSPWTSRGGSDTQYF. Using reference TRBV5-4 and TRBJ2-3 for the parts outside the CDR3, the full variable domain is ETGVTQSPTHLIKTRGQQVTLRCSSQSGHNTVSWYQQALGQGPQFIFQYYREEENGRGNFPPRFSGLQFPNYSSELNVNALELDDSALYLCASSPWTSRGGSDTQYFGPGTRLTVL.

V and J are TRBV7-3 and TRBJ2-1; D gene ambiguous. Germline lookup yields CDR1 SGHTA and CDR2 FQGTGA. The CDR3 extends over 14 amino acids. V lost 2 bases, J lost 3 bases, and 8 bases lay in between. The CDR3 protein is CASSLAPNYNEQFF. CDR3 nucleotide sequence: TGTGCCAGCAGCTTAGCCCCCAACTACAATGAGCAGTTCTTC.

This clone was recorded a few times. The V gene is TRBV7-2, the J gene TRBJ1-2; D might be TRBD1 (6 bases). Germline V gene data show CDR1 as SGHTA and CDR2 as FQGNSA. V was shortened by 5 bases and J by 0 bases, with 22 bases between the two germline ends. CDR3 length: 18 amino acids. The CDR3 DNA sequence: TGTGCCAGCAGCCTACAGGGCTACAGCCCCAGGGCTAACTATGGCTACACCTTC. Protein sequence: CASSLQGYSPRANYGYTF.

The chain recombines TRBV2 with TRBJ1-1; D is uncertain. The CDR3 covers 14 residues. The germline CDR1 and CDR2 sequences are SNHLY and FYNNEI. V lost 0 bases to trimming and J lost 3 bases, with 8 bases between them. The CDR3 sequence is CASSEAHGYTEAFF. Written as DNA, the CDR3 is TGTGCCAGCAGTGAAGCGCACGGGTACACTGAAGCTTTCTTT.

This chain joins TRBV29-1 and TRBJ2-5; TRBD2 aligns across 13 bases. This CDR3 is 15 amino acids long. V was pared by 0 bases and J by 4 bases, with 2 bases of the junction left unmatched. Germline CDR1 reads SQVTM; CDR2 reads ANQGSEA. CDR3 region: CSVEDRLAGGETQYF. CDR3 coding DNA: TGCAGCGTTGAAGATCGACTAGCGGGGGGAGAGACCCAGTACTTC.

The chain combines TRBV30 with TRBJ1-4; no reliable D call. Germline V gene data show CDR1 as GTSNPN and CDR2 as SVGIG (reference sequence). The CDR3 is made up of 14 amino acids. Trimming removed 2 bases from V and 8 bases from J, with 15 bases in between. In nucleotides, the CDR3 is TGTGCCTGGAGTTGGGCCATAGCCAACGAAAAACTGTTTTTT. Translated, it gives CAWSWAIANEKLFF.

The chain is built from TRBV2 and TRBJ2-5; tentative D call: TRBD1 (5 bases). The V gene's germline CDR1 is SNHLY and CDR2 FYNNEI. CDR3 length equals 12 residues. The V end was cut by 4 bases, the J end by 5 bases, with 8 bases between. The CDR3 nucleotides read TGTGCCAGCAGTGGACCAGGGGAGACCCAGTACTTC. Protein product: CASSGPGETQYF.

The CDR3 DNA is TGTGCCTGGAGTGTATCCCGACCCGCGTCTAGCCAAGAGACCCAGTACTTC. Its protein is CAWSVSRPASSQETQYF. V is TRBV30 and J is TRBJ2-5; the D is unclear. Germline assignment: CDR1 GTSNPN and CDR2 SVGIG (reference sequence). The V end lost 0 bases, the J end lost 1 base, and 18 bases lay between the germline ends. This CDR3 has 17 residues.

The chain recombines TRBV5-1 with TRBJ2-5; perhaps TRBD1 as D (5 bases). The J call may be in error: the DNA end matches TRBJ2-7 better. The CDR3 spans 14 residues. Germline V lookup: CDR1 SGHRS, CDR2 YFSETQ. CDR3 protein: CASRETLDSYEQYF. For the CDR3, the DNA is TGCGCCAGCAGGGAAACCCTCGACAGCTACGAGCAGTACTTC.

This rearrangement joins TRBV30 to TRBJ2-6; TRBD2 might be the D (6 bases). Between the trimmed V and J ends, which lost 7 bases and 0 bases, there was a span of 13 bases. The CDR3 covers 15 residues. CDR1 is GTSNPN and CDR2 is SVGIG in the germline V gene (reference sequence). As DNA, the CDR3 is TGTGCCTTCCGGAGGGGCAACTCTGGGGCCAACGTCCTGACTTTC. It codes for CAFRRGNSGANVLTF.

The table lists this clone with a few counts. The rearrangement links TRBV28 to TRBJ1-2, with D uncertain. Per germline, CDR1 MDHEN and CDR2 SYDVKM. The CDR3 runs 14 residues. V lost 2 bases to trimming and J lost 0 bases, with 7 bases between them. This CDR3 reads CASSLNRANYGYTF. The CDR3 DNA reads as TGTGCCAGCAGTTTAAATAGGGCTAACTATGGCTACACCTTC.

This sequence joins TRBV28 and TRBJ1-1; 7 bases fit TRBD1. The V segment lost 2 bases and the J segment 3 bases; nucleotides outside the gene matches: 9. The CDR3 has 16 residues. The germline V gene encodes CDR1 MDHEN and CDR2 SYDVKM. This CDR3 reads CASSLEGQLVYTEAFF. The CDR3, as DNA: TGTGCCAGCAGTTTAGAGGGACAGTTGGTTTACACTGAAGCTTTCTTT.

This clone was counted a few times. The rearrangement joins TRBV29-1 to TRBJ1-4; no firm D call. The CDR3 loop spans 13 amino acids. Trimming left V 4 bases short and J 3 bases short, with 9 bases between. Germline-derived CDR1 and CDR2 are SQVTM and ANQGSEA. The CDR3 here is CSVGSLSNEKLFF. For the CDR3, the DNA is TGCAGCGTTGGGTCTTTGTCTAATGAAAAACTGTTTTTT.

The chain combines TRBV6-5 with TRBJ1-2, with 7 bases aligning to TRBD1. Germline V CDR1 and CDR2: MNHEY, SVGAGI. Germline trimming cut 7 bases from V and 4 bases from J; bases unmatched to any gene: 6. The CDR3 is 13 residues long. CDR3 residues: CASTPRDSYGYTF. The CDR3 DNA follows: TGTGCCAGCACCCCCCGGGACAGCTATGGCTACACCTTC.

V usage is TRBV6-6 and J usage is TRBJ2-4; possibly TRBD1 for D (5 bases). CDR3 length: 13 amino acids. V was trimmed by 8 bases and J by 1 base, leaving 9 bases between them. Germline V lookup: CDR1 MNHNY, CDR2 SVGAGI (reference sequence). CDR3 residues: CASQGAAKNIQYF. The CDR3 nucleotides are TGTGCCAGCCAGGGTGCGGCCAAAAACATTCAGTACTTC.

The chain links TRBV29-1 to TRBJ2-3; unclear D gene. V was clipped by 7 bases and J by 3 bases, with 14 bases between them. The CDR3 totals 13 residues. Germline CDR1 reads SQVTM; CDR2 reads ANQGSEA. CDR3 in amino acids: CSARPDPTDTQYF. CDR3 nucleotides: TGCAGCGCTAGGCCAGACCCGACAGATACGCAGTATTTT.

The rearrangement uses TRBV5-1 and TRBJ2-7; D not certain. CDR3 length equals 14 residues. Germline V gene data show CDR1 as SGHRS and CDR2 as YFSETQ. With 1 base removed from V and 7 bases from J, the gap between germline ends came to 15 bases. CDR3 protein: CASSLTWVSYEQYF. DNA of the CDR3: TGCGCCAGCAGCTTGACGTGGGTCAGCTATGAGCAGTACTTC. Looking up the rest from reference TRBV5-1 and TRBJ2-7 gives the full variable domain: KAGVTQTPRYLIKTRGQQVTLSCSPISGHRSVSWYQQTPGQGLQFLFEYFSETQRNKGNFPGRFSGRQFSNSRSEMNVSTLELGDSALYLCASSLTWVSYEQYFGPGTRLTVT.

This clone showed up just a few times. The chain recombines TRBV27 with TRBJ2-4; 13 positions agree with TRBD2. Germline V CDR1 and CDR2: MNHEY, SMNVEV (reference sequence). Unmatched junction bases numbered 10, after V lost 5 bases and J lost 0 bases. The length of the CDR3 is 19 residues. CDR3 in amino acids: CASSPLPGTSGVAKNIQYF. DNA for the CDR3: TGTGCCAGCAGTCCCCTACCCGGGACTAGCGGGGTAGCCAAAAACATTCAGTACTTC.

This chain joins TRBV6-1 and TRBJ2-1; D unresolved. The CDR3 is 13 residues long. Germline CDR1 and CDR2: MNHNS and SASEGT. The V and J ends lost 2 bases and 13 bases respectively, with 15 bases between them. As DNA, the CDR3 is TGTGCCAGCAGTGAAAAGGGCGCCGCCCCTCAGTTCTTC. It codes for CASSEKGAAPQFF.

This rearrangement joins TRBV23-1 to TRBJ1-5; D uncertain. Being an ORF, TRBV23-1 has a function that is uncertain. The CDR3 sequence is 15 residues long. Trimming removed 6 bases from V and 1 base from J, with 13 bases in between. Here the CDR3 DNA reads TGCGCCAGCAGGGAGCCGAGTGGGAGCAATCAGCCCCAGCATTTT. The encoded protein is CASREPSGSNQPQHF.

The chain carries TRBV2 and TRBJ1-5, with D tentatively TRBD1 (6 bases). The V gene's germline CDR1 is SNHLY and CDR2 FYNNEI. Trimming took off 0 bases at V and 2 bases at J, with 8 bases between the two ends. CDR3 length: 15 residues. CDR3 region: CASSEAGGGNQPQHF. The DNA for the CDR3 is TGTGCCAGCAGTGAAGCAGGGGGAGGCAATCAGCCCCAGCATTTT. Drawing the rest from reference TRBV2 and TRBJ1-5, the complete variable domain is EPEVTQTPSHQVTQMGQEVILRCVPISNHLYFYWYRQILGQKVEFLVSFYNNEISEKSEIFDDQFSVERPDGSNFTLKIRSTKLEDSAMYFCASSEAGGGNQPQHFGDGTRLSIL.

The V call is TRBV4-2, the J call TRBJ2-1; weak D call: TRBD2 (5 bases). CDR3 length equals 13 residues. Germline values: CDR1 LGHNA, CDR2 YNFKEQ. V dropped 0 bases and J dropped 10 bases, with 10 bases sitting between them. This chain's CDR3 is CASSQEGVSEQFF. For the CDR3, the DNA is TGTGCCAGCAGCCAAGAGGGAGTCTCCGAGCAGTTCTTC.

The rearrangement joins TRBV30 to TRBJ2-5; D is perhaps TRBD2 (6 bases). Between the trimmed V and J ends, which lost 0 bases and 3 bases, there was a span of 14 bases. This CDR3 contains 15 residues. CDR1 is GTSNPN and CDR2 is SVGIG in the germline V gene (reference sequence). The CDR3 here is CAWSVGRGGKETQYF. The CDR3 nucleotides are TGTGCCTGGAGTGTAGGGCGGGGTGGCAAAGAGACCCAGTACTTC.

There are many counts of this clone. The chain couples TRBV7-9 to TRBJ2-3; D is unclear. This CDR3 is 13 amino acids long. Trimming stripped 2 bases from V and 5 bases from J, with 8 bases between. Germline V gives CDR1 SEHNR, CDR2 FQNEAQ (reference sequence). The chain's CDR3 is CASSLRREDTQYF. CDR3 coding DNA: TGTGCCAGCAGCTTAAGAAGGGAAGATACGCAGTATTTT.

The rearrangement links TRBV6-5 to TRBJ2-7, with 12 bases fitting TRBD1. J was trimmed by 3 bases and V by 2 bases; bases with no gene match: 2. The CDR3 is made up of 15 amino acids. The germline gives CDR1 MNHEY, CDR2 SVGAGI. The CDR3 DNA follows: TGTGCCAGCAGTTACCGGGACAGGGGGCTCTACGAGCAGTACTTC. As protein: CASSYRDRGLYEQYF.